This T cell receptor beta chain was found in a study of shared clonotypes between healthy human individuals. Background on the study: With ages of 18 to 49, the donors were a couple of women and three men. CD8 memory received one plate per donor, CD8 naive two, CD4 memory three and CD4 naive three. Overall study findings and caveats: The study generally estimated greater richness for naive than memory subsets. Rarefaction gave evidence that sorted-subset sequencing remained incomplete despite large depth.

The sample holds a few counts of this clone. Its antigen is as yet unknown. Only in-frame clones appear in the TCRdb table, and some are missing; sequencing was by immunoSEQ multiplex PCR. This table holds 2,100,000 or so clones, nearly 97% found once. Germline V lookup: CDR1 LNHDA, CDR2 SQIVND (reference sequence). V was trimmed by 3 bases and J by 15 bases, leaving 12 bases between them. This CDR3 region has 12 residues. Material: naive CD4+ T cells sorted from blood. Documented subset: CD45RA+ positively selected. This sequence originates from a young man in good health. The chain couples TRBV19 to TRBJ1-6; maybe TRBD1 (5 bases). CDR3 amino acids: CASSIQQGSLHF. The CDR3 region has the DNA TGTGCCAGTAGTATCCAGCAGGGCAGCCTCCACTTT.